This TCR beta chain was identified in a study of cytomegalovirus exposure and HLA in healthy donors. Study results and caveats: The study found most TCR sequences rare, yet found some public TCRs in many donors.

The CDR3 length is 15 residues. Between the trimmed V and J ends, which lost 1 base and 2 bases, there was a span of 12 bases. CDR1 and CDR2 (germline): SGHVS, FNYEAQ. As concerns this clone: No antigen is known for it.

The primer mix had 60 Vbeta and 13 Jbeta primers. The repertoire was sequenced with immunoSEQ multiplex PCR; TCRdb's copy has only in-frame clones and lacks some. The sample consists of 150,000 to 200,000 clones, around 68% of them appearing once. Sequenced material: PBMCs. The genes are TRBV7-6 and TRBJ2-7; possibly TRBD1 for D (6 bases). This sequence was found in a middle-aged man in good health and CMV-seronegative. CDR3 DNA sequence: TGTGCCAGCAGCTTAGTGGAAGGGGGAACCTACGAGCAGTACTTC. Protein: CASSLVEGGTYEQYF.